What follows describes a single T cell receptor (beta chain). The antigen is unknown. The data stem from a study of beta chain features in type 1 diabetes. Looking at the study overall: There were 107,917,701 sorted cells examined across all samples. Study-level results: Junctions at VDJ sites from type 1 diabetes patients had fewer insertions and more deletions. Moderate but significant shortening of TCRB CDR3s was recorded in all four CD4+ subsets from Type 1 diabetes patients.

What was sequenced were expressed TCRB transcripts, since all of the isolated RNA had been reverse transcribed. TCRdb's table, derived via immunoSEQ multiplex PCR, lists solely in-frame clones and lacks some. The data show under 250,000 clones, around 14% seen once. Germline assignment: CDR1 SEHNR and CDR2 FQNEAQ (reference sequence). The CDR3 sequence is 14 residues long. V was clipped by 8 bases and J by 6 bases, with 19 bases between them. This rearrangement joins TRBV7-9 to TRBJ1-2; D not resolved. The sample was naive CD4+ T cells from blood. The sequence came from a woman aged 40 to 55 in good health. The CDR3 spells CASRLPMGVDGYTF. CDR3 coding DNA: TGTGCCAGCCGCCTCCCCATGGGCGTCGATGGCTACACCTTC.